This T cell receptor (beta chain) came from a study of cytomegalovirus exposure and HLA in healthy donors. Whole-study results and caveats: Of the V segments, some could not be distinguished, including TRBV6-2 and TRBV6-3, and were excluded. Common viral pathogens seemed to be connected with several of the most significant clusters, according to a later analysis.

Concerning this clone: Its antigen is unknown.

In germline, CDR1 is ENHRY, CDR2 SYGVKD. The CDR3 sequence is 14 residues long. V gave up 3 bases and J gave up 2 bases, with 9 bases separating them. Use of 60 Vbeta and 13 Jbeta primers characterized the PCR. Produced via immunoSEQ multiplex PCR; TCRdb's table is partial and in-frame only. Seen in this sample are about 42,000 clones; the ten most common clones hold less than 1.5%. Sequencing was done on a sample of PBMCs. The source is a man younger than 40 in good health and CMV-seronegative. V gene TRBV10-3 combines with J gene TRBJ2-3; D not resolved. In DNA form, the CDR3 reads TGTGCCATCAGTGATGTTTTACACACAGATACGCAGTATTTT. Translated: CAISDVLHTDTQYF.